This TCR beta chain is from a study of human T cells and chemical hapten exposure. Germline CDR1 and CDR2: LNHDA and SQIVND (reference sequence). Trimming removed 8 bases at V and 8 bases at J, with 21 bases between. The CDR3 length is 15 residues. Described time point: patch test 2, 6 weeks after DPC sensitization. Treatment indicated: therapeutic diphenylcyclopropenone sensitization with weekly scalp DPC. This clonotype was counted between two and nine times. How the authors handled the data: Samples held a median of around 96,000 TCRs, range roughly 20,000–750,000. MiXCR, run by TCRdb on the RACE reads, gives a single entry per CDR3 protein. These V and J calls originate from TCRdb's pipeline instead of the authors' own analysis. The sample has roughly 96,000 distinct CDR3 sequences, about 9.3% seen once; the top ten hold more than 2%.

The receptor's source is a middle-aged woman with alopecia areata. Some clones in this sample may be carry-over from other donors' samples. V is TRBV19 and J is TRBJ1-4; D is unresolved. This material consisted of whole blood, taken in connection with sensitization to the hapten diphenylcyclopropenone (DPC). Here the CDR3 reads CASAPLGGSSEKLFF. In nucleotides, the CDR3 is TGTGCCAGTGCCCCCTTGGGCGGCAGTAGCGAAAAACTGTTTTTT.